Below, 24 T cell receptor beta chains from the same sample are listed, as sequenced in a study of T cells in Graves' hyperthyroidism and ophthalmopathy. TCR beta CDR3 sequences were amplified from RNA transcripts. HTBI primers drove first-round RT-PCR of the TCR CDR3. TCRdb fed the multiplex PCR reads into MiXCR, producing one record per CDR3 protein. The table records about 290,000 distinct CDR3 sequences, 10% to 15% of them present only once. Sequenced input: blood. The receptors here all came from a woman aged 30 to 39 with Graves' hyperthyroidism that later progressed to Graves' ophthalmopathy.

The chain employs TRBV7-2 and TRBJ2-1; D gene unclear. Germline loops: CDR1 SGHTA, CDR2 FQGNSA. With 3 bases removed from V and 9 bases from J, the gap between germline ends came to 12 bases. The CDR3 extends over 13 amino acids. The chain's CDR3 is CASSLPPYLEQFF. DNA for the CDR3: TGTGCCAGCAGCTTGCCTCCGTATCTTGAGCAGTTCTTC.

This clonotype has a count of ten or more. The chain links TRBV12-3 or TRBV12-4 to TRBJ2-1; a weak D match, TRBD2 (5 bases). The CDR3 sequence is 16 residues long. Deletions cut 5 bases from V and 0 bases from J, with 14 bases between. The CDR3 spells CASSTPRTSSYNEQFF. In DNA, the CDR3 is TGTGCCAGCAGTACCCCCCGTACTAGCTCCTACAATGAGCAGTTCTTC.

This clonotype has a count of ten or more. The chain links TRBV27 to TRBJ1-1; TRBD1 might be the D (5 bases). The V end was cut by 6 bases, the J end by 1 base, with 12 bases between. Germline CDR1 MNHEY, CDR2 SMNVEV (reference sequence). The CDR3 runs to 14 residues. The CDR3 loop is CASRRQSSNTEAFF. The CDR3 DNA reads TGTGCCAGCAGAAGACAGAGCTCGAACACTGAAGCTTTCTTT.

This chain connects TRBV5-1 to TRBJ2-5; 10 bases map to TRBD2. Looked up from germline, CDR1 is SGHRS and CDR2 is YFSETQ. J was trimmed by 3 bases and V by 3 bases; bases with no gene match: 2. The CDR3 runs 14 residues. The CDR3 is CASSYGTSEETQYF. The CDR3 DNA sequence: TGCGCCAGCAGCTACGGGACTAGCGAAGAGACCCAGTACTTC. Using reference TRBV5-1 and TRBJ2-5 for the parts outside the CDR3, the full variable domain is KAGVTQTPRYLIKTRGQQVTLSCSPISGHRSVSWYQQTPGQGLQFLFEYFSETQRNKGNFPGRFSGRQFSNSRSEMNVSTLELGDSALYLCASSYGTSEETQYFGPGTRLLVL.

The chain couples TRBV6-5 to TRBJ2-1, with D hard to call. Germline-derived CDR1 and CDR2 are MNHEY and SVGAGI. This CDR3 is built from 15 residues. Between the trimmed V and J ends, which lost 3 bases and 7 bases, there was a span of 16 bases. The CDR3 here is CASSYASLPANEQFF. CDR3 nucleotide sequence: TGTGCCAGCAGTTATGCGTCACTACCCGCAAATGAGCAGTTCTTC.

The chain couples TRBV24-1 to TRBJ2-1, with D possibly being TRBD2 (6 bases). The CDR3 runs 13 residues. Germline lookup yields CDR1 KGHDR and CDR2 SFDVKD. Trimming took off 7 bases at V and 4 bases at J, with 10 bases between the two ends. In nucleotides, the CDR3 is TGTGCCACCAGAGAGGAGGGATACAATGAGCAGTTCTTC. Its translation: CATREEGYNEQFF.

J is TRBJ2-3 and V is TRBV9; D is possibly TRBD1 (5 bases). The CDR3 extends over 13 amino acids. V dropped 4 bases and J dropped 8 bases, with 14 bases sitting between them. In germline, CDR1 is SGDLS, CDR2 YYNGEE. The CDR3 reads CASSTSSQGTQYF. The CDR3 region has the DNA TGTGCCAGCAGCACCTCATCCCAGGGTACGCAGTATTTT.

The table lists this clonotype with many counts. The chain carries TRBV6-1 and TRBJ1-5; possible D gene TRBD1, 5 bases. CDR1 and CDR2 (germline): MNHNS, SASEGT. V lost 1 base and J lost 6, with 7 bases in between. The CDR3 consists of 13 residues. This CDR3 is CASSEGGVQPQHF. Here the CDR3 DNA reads TGTGCCAGCAGTGAAGGGGGGGTTCAGCCCCAGCATTTT.

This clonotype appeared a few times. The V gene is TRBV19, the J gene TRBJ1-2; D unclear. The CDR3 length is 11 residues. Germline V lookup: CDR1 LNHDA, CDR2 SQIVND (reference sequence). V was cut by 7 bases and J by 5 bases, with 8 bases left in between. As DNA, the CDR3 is TGTGCCAGTACATCCTTATATGGCTACACCTTC. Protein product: CASTSLYGYTF. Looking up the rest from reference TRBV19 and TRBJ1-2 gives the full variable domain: DGGITQSPKYLFRKEGQNVTLSCEQNLNHDAMYWYRQDPGQGLRLIYYSQIVNDFQKGDIAEGYSVSREKKESFPLTVTSAQKNPTAFYLCASTSLYGYTFGSGTRLTVV.

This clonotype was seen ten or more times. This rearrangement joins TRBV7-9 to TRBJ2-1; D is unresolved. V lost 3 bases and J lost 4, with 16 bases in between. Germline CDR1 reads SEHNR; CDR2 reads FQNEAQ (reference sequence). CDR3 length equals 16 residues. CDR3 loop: CASSFSSGPAYNEQFF. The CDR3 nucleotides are TGTGCCAGCAGCTTCTCTAGTGGGCCAGCTTACAATGAGCAGTTCTTC.

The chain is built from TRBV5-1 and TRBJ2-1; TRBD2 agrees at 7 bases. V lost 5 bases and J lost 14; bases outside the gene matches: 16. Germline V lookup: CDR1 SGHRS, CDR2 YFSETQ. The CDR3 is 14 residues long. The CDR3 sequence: CASSPPLLHGGEFF. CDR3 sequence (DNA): TGCGCCAGCAGTCCCCCCCTACTTCATGGGGGGGAGTTCTTC.

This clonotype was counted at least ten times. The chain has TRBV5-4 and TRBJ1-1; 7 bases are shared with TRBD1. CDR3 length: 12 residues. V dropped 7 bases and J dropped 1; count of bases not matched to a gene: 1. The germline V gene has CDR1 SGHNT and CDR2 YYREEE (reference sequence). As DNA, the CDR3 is TGTGCCAGCGGGACAGCGAACACTGAAGCTTTCTTT. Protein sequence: CASGTANTEAFF.

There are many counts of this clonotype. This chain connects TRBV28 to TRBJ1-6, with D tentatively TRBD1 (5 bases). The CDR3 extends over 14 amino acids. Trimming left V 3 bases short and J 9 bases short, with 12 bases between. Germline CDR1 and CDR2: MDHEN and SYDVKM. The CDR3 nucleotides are TGTGCCAGCAGTTTTCGGATGGGGGGTTCACCCCTCCACTTT. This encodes CASSFRMGGSPLHF.

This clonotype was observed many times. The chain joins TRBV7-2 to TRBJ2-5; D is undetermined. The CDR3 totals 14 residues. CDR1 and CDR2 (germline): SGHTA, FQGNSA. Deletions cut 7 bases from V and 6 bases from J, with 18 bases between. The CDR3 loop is CASTETFLFKTQYF. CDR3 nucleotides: TGTGCCAGCACCGAGACCTTCCTGTTTAAGACCCAGTACTTC.

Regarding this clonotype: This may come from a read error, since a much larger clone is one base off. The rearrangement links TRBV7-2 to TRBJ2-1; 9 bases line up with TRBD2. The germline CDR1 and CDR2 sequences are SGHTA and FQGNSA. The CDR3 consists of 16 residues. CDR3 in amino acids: CVSSFGLARSYNEQFF. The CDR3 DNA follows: TGTGTCAGCAGCTTCGGACTAGCGCGCTCCTACAATGAGCAGTTCTTC.

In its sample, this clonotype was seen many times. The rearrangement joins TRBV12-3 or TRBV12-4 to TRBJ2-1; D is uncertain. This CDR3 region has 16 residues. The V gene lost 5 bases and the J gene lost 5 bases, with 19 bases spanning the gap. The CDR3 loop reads CASSRQLISSHNEQFF. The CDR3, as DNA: TGTGCCAGCAGTCGCCAATTGATCTCGAGCCACAATGAGCAGTTCTTC.

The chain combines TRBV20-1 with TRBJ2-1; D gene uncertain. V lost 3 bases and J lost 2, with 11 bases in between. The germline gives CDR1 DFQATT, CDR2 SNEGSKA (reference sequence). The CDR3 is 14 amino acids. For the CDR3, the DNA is TGCAGTGCTAGCAAAAAGGACCCCTACAATGAGCAGTTCTTC. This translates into CSASKKDPYNEQFF.

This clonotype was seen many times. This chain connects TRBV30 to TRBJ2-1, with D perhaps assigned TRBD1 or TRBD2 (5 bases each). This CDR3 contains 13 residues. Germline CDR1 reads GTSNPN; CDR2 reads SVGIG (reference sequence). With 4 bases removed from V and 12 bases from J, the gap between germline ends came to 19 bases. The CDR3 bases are TGTGCCTGGACCTACCCGGTAGGGACCACGCAGTTCTTC. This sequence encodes CAWTYPVGTTQFF.

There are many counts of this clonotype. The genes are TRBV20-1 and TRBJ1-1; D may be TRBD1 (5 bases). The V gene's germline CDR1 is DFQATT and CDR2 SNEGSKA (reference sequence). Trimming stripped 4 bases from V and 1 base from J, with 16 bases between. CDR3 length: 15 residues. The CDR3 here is CSATGAFRGNTEAFF. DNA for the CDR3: TGCAGTGCTACCGGGGCCTTCCGGGGGAACACTGAAGCTTTCTTT.

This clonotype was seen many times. CDR3 sequence: CASTNTGGGKQYF. CDR3 nucleotide sequence: TGTGCCAGCACCAATACGGGAGGGGGAAAGCAGTACTTC. This chain joins TRBV27 and TRBJ2-7, with TRBD2 identical over 8 bases. Unmatched junction bases numbered 10, after V lost 7 bases and J lost 8 bases. The CDR3 consists of 13 residues. Germline CDR1 MNHEY, CDR2 SMNVEV (reference sequence).

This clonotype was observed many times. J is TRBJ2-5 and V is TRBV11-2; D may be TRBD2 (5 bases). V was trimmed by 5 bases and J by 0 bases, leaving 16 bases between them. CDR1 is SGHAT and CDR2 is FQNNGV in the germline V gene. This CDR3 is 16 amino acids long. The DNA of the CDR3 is TGTGCCAGCAGCGCCCCCTGGACGAGGGACCAAGAGACCCAGTACTTC. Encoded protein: CASSAPWTRDQETQYF.

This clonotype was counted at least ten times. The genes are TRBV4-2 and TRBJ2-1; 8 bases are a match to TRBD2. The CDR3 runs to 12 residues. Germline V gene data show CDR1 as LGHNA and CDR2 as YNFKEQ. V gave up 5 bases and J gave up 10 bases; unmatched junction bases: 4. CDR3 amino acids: CASSETSAEQFF. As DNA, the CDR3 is TGTGCCAGCAGCGAGACTAGCGCCGAGCAGTTCTTC.

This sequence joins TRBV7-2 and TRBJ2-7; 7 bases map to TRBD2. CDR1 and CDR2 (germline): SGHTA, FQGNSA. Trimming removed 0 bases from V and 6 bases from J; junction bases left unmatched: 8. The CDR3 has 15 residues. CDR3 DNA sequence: TGTGCCAGCAGCTTAGCCGGGGGGAGGTTGGGCGAGCAGTACTTC. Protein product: CASSLAGGRLGEQYF.

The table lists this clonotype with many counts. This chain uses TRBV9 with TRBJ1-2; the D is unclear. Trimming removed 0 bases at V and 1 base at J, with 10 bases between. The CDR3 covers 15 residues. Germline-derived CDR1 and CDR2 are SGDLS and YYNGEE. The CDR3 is CASSVEPDSNYGYTF. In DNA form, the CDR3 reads TGTGCCAGCAGCGTAGAACCGGATAGTAACTATGGCTACACCTTC.